By proportion, the clone carrying this T cell receptor (beta chain) is large. As originally analysed: Researchers report that nucleated cell counts were estimated from reference gene primer amplification. Here immunoSEQ multiplex PCR was the method, and the copy in TCRdb shows in-frame clones only, minus some. That table supplies the V and J calls and clone size; D and trimming were determined from the DNA. The data contain tens of thousands of clones, roughly 83% of them singletons. Germline CDR1 MNHNY, CDR2 SVGAGI (reference sequence). The CDR3 length is 15 residues. V lost 4 bases, J lost 5 bases, and 17 bases lay in between. This entry comes from a study of blood T cell repertoires in COVID-19. Overall study context: COVID-19 samples from acute and convalescent phases originated in the United States, Italy and Spain.

The chain combines TRBV6-6 with TRBJ1-2, with D perhaps TRBD1 (5 bases). The clonotype was recovered from a woman of 80 years or more with acute or convalescent COVID-19. The sequencing input was peripheral blood. This CDR3 reads CASSSGSRGRYGYTF. The CDR3 DNA reads as TGTGCCAGCAGTTCCGGCTCACGGGGGAGGTATGGCTACACCTTC.